This T cell receptor (beta chain) was sequenced for a study of blood T cell repertoires in COVID-19. For the study at large: Spain, Italy and the United States supplied samples that represented acute and convalescent COVID-19. T cells, B-cell-depleted T cells, or PBMCs provided the cDNA or gDNA that served as material.

This CDR3 contains 14 residues. With V trimmed by 4 bases and J by 6 bases, 7 bases remained unmatched. The germline gives CDR1 SGHDT, CDR2 YYEEEE. Assay used: immunoSEQ multiplex PCR; TCRdb lists only in-frame clones, some missing. The sample has roughly 240,000 clones, roughly 85% seen once. Sequencing input: peripheral blood. The origin of this receptor is a man between 60 and 70 years old who had recovered from COVID-19. The chain joins TRBV5-6 to TRBJ2-7; 10 positions match TRBD2. The CDR3 is CASSISGGEGEQYF. The CDR3 DNA reads as TGTGCCAGCAGCATAAGCGGGGGGGAGGGCGAGCAGTACTTC.